This is a list of T cell receptor beta chains from one sample in a study of tumor and adjacent non-tumor tissue in lung cancer. One entry per CDR3 protein results from TCRdb running MiXCR on the multiplex PCR reads. The table has approximately 75,000 distinct CDR3 sequences, roughly 73% seen once. Sequencing was performed on lung tumor tissue. The receptors shown here come from a woman aged 45-65 years with non-small cell lung cancer. CDR3s include the opening cysteine and the closing phenylalanine or tryptophan. Fields, in order: clone size, J gene, D gene, V gene, CDR3 DNA, CDR3 protein. D genes are given only for firm matches. Clone size appears in some rows only: once, few, many, or a class for an expanded clone.

size: -
J: TRBJ2-3
D: -
V: TRBV6-1
DNA: TGTGCCAGGAGTGAGGGACTTCACACAGATACGCAGTGTTTT
CDR3: CARSEGLHTDTQCF

size: once
J: TRBJ2-7
D: -
V: TRBV12-3/TRBV12-4
DNA: TGCGCCAGAAGGGGACAAGCCTACGAGCAGTACTTC
CDR3: CARRGQAYEQYF

size: -
J: TRBJ2-4
D: -
V: TRBV11-3
DNA: TGTGCCAACAGCTCAACATGGGAAGGGGGTATTCAGTACTTC
CDR3: CANSSTWEGGIQYF

size: few
J: TRBJ2-4
D: -
V: TRBV6-5
DNA: TGTGCCAGCAGTTACTCGGGGGGTGGCGGCTCCAAACACATTCAGTATTTC
CDR3: CASSYSGGGGSKHIQYF

size: many
J: TRBJ2-7
D: -
V: TRBV29-1
DNA: TGCAACGTTGCGTCCGGGGTCGGGTACGAGCAGTACTTC
CDR3: CNVASGVGYEQYF

size: -
J: TRBJ2-1
D: TRBD1
V: TRBV5-6
DNA: TGTGCCAGCAGCTCGACAGGGCATAGTGAGCAGTTCTTC
CDR3: CASSSTGHSEQFF

size: -
J: TRBJ2-1
D: TRBD1
V: TRBV9
DNA: TGTGCCAGCAGCGCCGAGGGGGCCTTGAACAATGAGCAGTTCTTC
CDR3: CASSAEGALNNEQFF

size: -
J: TRBJ2-7
D: TRBD2
V: TRBV20-1
DNA: TGCAGTCCTGGAACAACTAGCGGATCCTACGAGCAGTATTTC
CDR3: CSPGTTSGSYEQYF

size: -
J: TRBJ2-5
D: TRBD2
V: TRBV29-1
DNA: TGCGGCGGGGGTAGAACCAGGGAGACCCGGTACTTC
CDR3: CGGGRTRETRYF

size: -
J: TRBJ2-3
D: -
V: TRBV7-8
DNA: TGTGCCAGCAGCCGAGGACCAGTGGGGACTAGCACAGATACGCAGTATTTT
CDR3: CASSRGPVGTSTDTQYF

size: medium-sized
J: TRBJ1-2
D: -
V: TRBV12-3/TRBV12-4
DNA: TGTGCCAGCAGATTCGGGGGGGACGTGTATGGCTACACCTTC
CDR3: CASRFGGDVYGYTF

size: -
J: TRBJ1-2
D: -
V: TRBV29-1
DNA: TGCAGCGTTCTGGCAGGGCTTGGTTACGCCTTC
CDR3: CSVLAGLGYAF

size: -
J: TRBJ2-7
D: -
V: TRBV5-5
DNA: TGTGCGAGCAGCCTGTCACTGGGGAACCGGGCCTACGAGCAGTACTTC
CDR3: CASSLSLGNRAYEQYF

size: -
J: TRBJ2-2
D: -
V: TRBV12-3/TRBV12-4
DNA: TGTGCCAGCAGTCGACACACCTTTGGACTAACGAACACCGGGGAGCTGTTTTTT
CDR3: CASSRHTFGLTNTGELFF

size: -
J: TRBJ2-4
D: -
V: TRBV10-3
DNA: TGTACCATCAGTGAGGGGGGGCTACCCAAAAACATTCAGTACTTC
CDR3: CTISEGGLPKNIQYF

size: -
J: TRBJ1-6
D: -
V: TRBV4-2
DNA: TGTGCCAGCAGCCAATCCCGCACCCGTTCCGACTCGTCCTATAATTCACCCCTCCACTTT
CDR3: CASSQSRTRSDSSYNSPLHF

size: -
J: TRBJ2-3
D: TRBD2
V: TRBV5-6
DNA: TGTGCCAGCGACTCTTACCGTAATAGCGGGAGGTCAGATACGCAGTATTTT
CDR3: CASDSYRNSGRSDTQYF

size: -
J: TRBJ1-2
D: -
V: TRBV11-2
DNA: TGTGTCAGCAGCTTGGTGGGGAACTATGGTTACACCTTC
CDR3: CVSSLVGNYGYTF

size: medium-sized
J: TRBJ2-1
D: -
V: TRBV29-1
DNA: TGCAGCGTCCCCCGGGCTACGAACAATGAGCAGTTCTTC
CDR3: CSVPRATNNEQFF

size: -
J: TRBJ2-2
D: -
V: TRBV19
DNA: TGTGCCAGTAGTTGTGGGAAGGACACCGGGGAACCGTTTTTT
CDR3: CASSCGKDTGEPFF

size: -
J: TRBJ2-5
D: -
V: TRBV6-6
DNA: TGTACCAGCAGGGGCCCACAAGAGACTCAGTACTTC
CDR3: CTSRGPQETQYF

size: -
J: TRBJ2-5
D: -
V: TRBV5-1
DNA: TGCGTCAGCAGCTTGGCCAGTGGCCAAGAGACCCAGTACTTC
CDR3: CVSSLASGQETQYF

size: -
J: TRBJ2-1
D: -
V: TRBV29-1
DNA: TGTAGCGTTGAAGGGTTCGGCGGGGTAACCTCCTACATTGAGCAGTTCTTC
CDR3: CSVEGFGGVTSYIEQFF

size: -
J: TRBJ2-7
D: TRBD2
V: TRBV28
DNA: TGTGCCAGCAACACCGGTGGTAGCGGGACGGTGGAGCAGTACTTC
CDR3: CASNTGGSGTVEQYF

size: many
J: TRBJ1-6
D: TRBD1
V: TRBV10-1
DNA: TGCGCCAGCAGCGACAGGGCAGAGAATTCACCCCTCCACTTT
CDR3: CASSDRAENSPLHF

size: -
J: TRBJ1-5
D: -
V: TRBV7-8
DNA: TGTGCCAGCAGCGTTCTCACAAGGGTAGGACAGTCCCAGCATTTT
CDR3: CASSVLTRVGQSQHF